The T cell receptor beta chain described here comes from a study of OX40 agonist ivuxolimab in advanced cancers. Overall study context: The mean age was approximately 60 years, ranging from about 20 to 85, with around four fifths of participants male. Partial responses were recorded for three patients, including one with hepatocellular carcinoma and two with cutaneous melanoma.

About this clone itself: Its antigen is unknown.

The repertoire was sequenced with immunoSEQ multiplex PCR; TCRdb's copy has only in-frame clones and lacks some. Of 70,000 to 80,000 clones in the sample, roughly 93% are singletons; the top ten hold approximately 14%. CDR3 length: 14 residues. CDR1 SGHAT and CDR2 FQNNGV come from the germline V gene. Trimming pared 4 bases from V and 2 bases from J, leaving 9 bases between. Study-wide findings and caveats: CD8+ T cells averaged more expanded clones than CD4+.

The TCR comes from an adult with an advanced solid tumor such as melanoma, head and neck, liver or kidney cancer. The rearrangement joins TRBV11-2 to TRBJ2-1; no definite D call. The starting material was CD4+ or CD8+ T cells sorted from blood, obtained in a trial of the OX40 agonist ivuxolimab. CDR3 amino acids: CASSSPGPYNEQFF. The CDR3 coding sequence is TGTGCCAGCAGCTCGCCGGGCCCCTACAATGAGCAGTTCTTC.